What follows is one TCR beta chain and its context. Its target is unknown. The junction had 7 bases not matched to a gene; V was cut back by 6 bases and J by 2 bases. CDR3 length equals 17 residues. MiXCR, applied by TCRdb to the RT-PCR reads, yields one record per CDR3 protein. The sample records more than 700,000 distinct CDR3 sequences, around 20% being singletons. The source of the sample is a study of response to subunit inactivated influenza vaccine. Study-wide results and caveats: Only a handful of new T cells, the authors suggested, are recruited with each seasonal influenza vaccination.

This receptor was identified in a man between 50 and 59 years old who received an inactivated influenza vaccine. The gene calls are TRBV12-3 or TRBV12-4 and TRBJ2-3; 14 nucleotides align to TRBD2. Sequenced here: PBMCs from blood, sampled about 5 days after vaccination. This CDR3 is CASRRGTSGGHTDTQYF. DNA for the CDR3: TGTGCCAGCAGGCGGGGGACTAGCGGGGGACACACAGATACGCAGTATTTT.